Shown below are 10 T cell receptor beta chains from a single sample sequenced in a study of blood T cell repertoires in COVID-19. Sequencing used immunoSEQ multiplex PCR; TCRdb keeps in-frame clones, though not all of them. The table includes some 310,000 clones, around 92% detected once. Sequencing was done on a sample of PBMCs or T cells enriched from blood (not recorded which). All receptors come from a woman in her 30s who had recovered from COVID-19.

The chain couples TRBV7-6 to TRBJ1-5; possibly TRBD1 for D (6 bases). The V end lost 5 bases, the J end lost 0 bases, and 17 bases lay between the germline ends. CDR3 length: 17 amino acids. Germline loops: CDR1 SGHVS, CDR2 FNYEAQ. CDR3 amino acids: CASSPALRTVSNQPQHF. The CDR3 nucleotides read TGTGCCAGCAGCCCCGCACTAAGGACAGTTAGCAATCAGCCCCAGCATTTT.

V and J are TRBV6-5 and TRBJ2-7; D not certain. Trimming took 7 bases from V and 5 from J, leaving 9 bases between them. CDR1 is MNHEY, CDR2 SVGAGI, per germline. The CDR3 covers 11 residues. The CDR3 DNA sequence: TGTGCCAGCAAACAAGAAGACGAGCAGTACTTC. Translated: CASKQEDEQYF.

The gene calls are TRBV4-3 and TRBJ2-5, with 8 bases identical to TRBD2. Looked up from germline, CDR1 is LGHNA and CDR2 is YSLEER. The CDR3 sequence is 15 residues long. V lost 0 bases to trimming and J lost 2 bases; unmatched junction nucleotides: 2. Here the CDR3 DNA reads TGCGCCAGCAGCCAAGAAACTAGCGGACAAGAGACCCAGTACTTC. Translation: CASSQETSGQETQYF.

The chain recombines TRBV11-2 with TRBJ1-3; D perhaps matches TRBD1 (6 bases). Germline loops: CDR1 SGHAT, CDR2 FQNNGV. Trimming pared 4 bases from V and 1 base from J, leaving 14 bases between. This CDR3 comprises 16 residues. The CDR3 nucleotides read TGTGCCAGCAGCTCACAACCGACAGGATCTGGAAACACCATATATTTT. Amino acid sequence: CASSSQPTGSGNTIYF.

The DNA of the CDR3 is TGCGCCAGCAGCACAGTAGGGGGAGTAGGGGCCAACGTCCTGACTTTC. Translated: CASSTVGGVGANVLTF. This chain uses TRBV5-1 with TRBJ2-6; tentative D call: TRBD1 (6 bases). The CDR3 contains 16 residues. Trimming cost V 4 bases and J 4 bases, with 15 bases left between them. CDR1 and CDR2 (germline): SGHRS, YFSETQ.

The V gene is TRBV24-1, the J gene TRBJ2-5, with TRBD2 matching 7 bases. CDR1 is KGHDR and CDR2 is SFDVKD in the germline V gene. The ends lost 5 bases at V and 1 base at J; junction bases unmatched: 6. The CDR3 spans 15 residues. The CDR3 loop reads CATSAGEGRQETQYF. For the CDR3, the DNA is TGTGCCACCAGTGCCGGGGAGGGTCGCCAAGAGACCCAGTACTTC.

The chain couples TRBV30 to TRBJ2-7; 8 bases line up with TRBD1. The CDR3 has 13 amino acids. Germline loops: CDR1 GTSNPN, CDR2 SVGIG (reference sequence). Trimming cost V 6 bases and J 6 bases; bases outside gene matches: 10. The DNA for the CDR3 is TGTGCCTGCAAGAGGACAGGGCTGAGCGAGCAGTACTTC. Its translation: CACKRTGLSEQYF.

The chain combines TRBV6-1 with TRBJ1-5, with unresolved D. V lost 0 bases to trimming and J lost 11 bases, with 20 bases between them. CDR1 and CDR2 from the germline V gene are MNHNS and SASEGT. The CDR3 consists of 16 residues. Written as DNA, the CDR3 is TGTGCCAGCAGTGAAGCGCTTGCGGGCGAGCGGAGGTCCCAGCATTTT. This translates into CASSEALAGERRSQHF.

This sequence joins TRBV19 and TRBJ2-7, with 10 bases lining up with TRBD2. Germline-derived CDR1 and CDR2 are LNHDA and SQIVND (reference sequence). The CDR3 runs to 19 residues. V trimming: 5 bases; J trimming: 1 base; junction bases outside the gene matches: 17. The CDR3 reads CASSSLPLGLASKSYEQYF. Written as DNA, the CDR3 is TGTGCCAGTAGTTCTCTTCCACTGGGACTAGCGTCGAAATCCTACGAGCAGTACTTC.

This chain uses TRBV5-1 with TRBJ2-5; D is ambiguous. V lost 1 base and J lost 1, with 11 bases in between. Germline-derived CDR1 and CDR2 are SGHRS and YFSETQ. The CDR3 runs 15 residues. CDR3 loop: CASSLYGTPQETQYF. CDR3 bases: TGCGCCAGCAGCTTGTATGGTACTCCCCAAGAGACCCAGTACTTC.